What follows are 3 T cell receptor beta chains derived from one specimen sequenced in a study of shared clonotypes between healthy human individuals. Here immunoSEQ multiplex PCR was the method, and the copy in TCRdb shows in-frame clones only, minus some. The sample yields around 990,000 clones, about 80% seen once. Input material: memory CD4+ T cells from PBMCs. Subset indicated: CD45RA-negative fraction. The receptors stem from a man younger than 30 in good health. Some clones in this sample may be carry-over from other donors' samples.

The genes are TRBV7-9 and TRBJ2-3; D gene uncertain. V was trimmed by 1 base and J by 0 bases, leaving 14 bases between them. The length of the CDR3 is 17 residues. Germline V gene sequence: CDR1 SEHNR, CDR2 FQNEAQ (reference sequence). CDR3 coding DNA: TGTGCCAGCAGCTTAGGTCTGTTCGACTCTAGCACAGATACGCAGTATTTT. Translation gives CASSLGLFDSSTDTQYF.

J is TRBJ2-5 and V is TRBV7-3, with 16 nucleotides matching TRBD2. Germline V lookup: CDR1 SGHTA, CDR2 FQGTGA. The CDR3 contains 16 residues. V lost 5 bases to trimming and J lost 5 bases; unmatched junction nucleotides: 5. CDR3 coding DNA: TGTGCCAGCAGCCTGGGACTAGCGGGAGGGCCGGAGACCCAGTACTTC. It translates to CASSLGLAGGPETQYF.

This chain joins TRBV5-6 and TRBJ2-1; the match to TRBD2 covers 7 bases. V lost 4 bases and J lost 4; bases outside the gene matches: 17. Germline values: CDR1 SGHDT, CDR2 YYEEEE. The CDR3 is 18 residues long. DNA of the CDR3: TGTGCCAGCAGCGACATACGGGGGAGGGCCGGTAGATACAATGAGCAGTTCTTC. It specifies CASSDIRGRAGRYNEQFF.